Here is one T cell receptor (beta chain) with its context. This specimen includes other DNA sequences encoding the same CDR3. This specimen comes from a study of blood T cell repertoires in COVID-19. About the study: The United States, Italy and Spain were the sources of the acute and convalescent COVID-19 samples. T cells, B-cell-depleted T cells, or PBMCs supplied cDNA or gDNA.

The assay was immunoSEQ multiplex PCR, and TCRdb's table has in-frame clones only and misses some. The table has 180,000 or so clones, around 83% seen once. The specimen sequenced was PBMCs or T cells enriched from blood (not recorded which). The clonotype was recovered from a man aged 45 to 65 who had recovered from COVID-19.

The CDR3 is CASSLTTTDTQYF. The CDR3 bases are TGCGCCAGCAGCTTGACAACCACAGATACGCAGTATTTT. The rearrangement uses TRBV5-1 and TRBJ2-3; D is ambiguous. This CDR3 has 13 amino acids. V was shortened by 1 base and J by 2 bases, with 5 bases between the two germline ends. Germline V gene sequence: CDR1 SGHRS, CDR2 YFSETQ.